A selection of T cell receptor beta chains follows, all from one sample in a study of T-cell reconstitution after alpha-beta-depleted transplantation in children. TCRdb re-called the PCR reads with MiXCR, one entry per CDR3 protein. The data show around 200,000 distinct CDR3 sequences, roughly 9% seen once. The specimen comprised PBMCs from the stem cell graft donor, sampled from the stem cell graft. Source of these receptors: a human donor who donated a stem cell graft to a child with acute lymphoblastic leukemia. CDR3s include the opening cysteine and the closing phenylalanine or tryptophan. A D gene is named only where the DNA matches it firmly. Size is omitted from some rows. Given values are once, few, many or a class for expanded clones.

CDR3 length: 15
J gene: TRBJ1-6
V gene: TRBV5-5
clone size: few
D gene: .
CDR3 protein: CASSLSRDYNSPLHF
CDR3 DNA: TGTGCCAGCAGCTTGTCGAGGGATTATAATTCACCCCTCCACTTT

CDR3 length: 13
J gene: TRBJ1-2
V gene: TRBV7-9
clone size: .
D gene: .
CDR3 protein: CASNGNRATLGTF
CDR3 DNA: TGTGCCAGCAACGGGAACAGGGCTACGCTAGGCACCTTC

CDR3 length: 14
J gene: TRBJ2-5
V gene: TRBV6-2/TRBV6-3
clone size: medium-sized
D gene: TRBD2
CDR3 protein: CASRPGLALETQYF
CDR3 DNA: TGTGCCAGCAGGCCGGGACTAGCTTTGGAGACCCAGTACTTC

CDR3 length: 15
J gene: TRBJ2-3
V gene: TRBV9
clone size: many
D gene: .
CDR3 protein: CASRKGGGGTDTQYF
CDR3 DNA: TGTGCCAGCAGAAAAGGGGGGGGGGGCACAGATACGCAGTATTTT

CDR3 length: 16
J gene: TRBJ2-2
V gene: TRBV16
clone size: few
D gene: TRBD1
CDR3 protein: CASTIRGGQGTGELFF
CDR3 DNA: TGTGCCAGCACCATCCGCGGGGGACAGGGAACCGGGGAGCTGTTTTTT

CDR3 length: 13
J gene: TRBJ1-6
V gene: TRBV7-2
clone size: once
D gene: .
CDR3 protein: CASQGGPLSPLHF
CDR3 DNA: TGTGCCAGCCAAGGCGGGCCCCTTTCACCCCTCCACTTT

CDR3 length: 15
J gene: TRBJ2-3
V gene: TRBV6-4
clone size: .
D gene: TRBD2
CDR3 protein: CASSVLAGGKDTQYF
CDR3 DNA: TGTGCCAGCAGTGTATTAGCGGGGGGAAAAGATACGCAGTATTTT

CDR3 length: 8
J gene: TRBJ1-6
V gene: TRBV27
clone size: many
D gene: .
CDR3 protein: CAPDPLHF
CDR3 DNA: TGTGCCCCTGACCCCCTCCACTTT

CDR3 length: 14
J gene: TRBJ2-7
V gene: TRBV7-2
clone size: many
D gene: TRBD1
CDR3 protein: CASSLGQGYYEQYF
CDR3 DNA: TGTGCCAGCAGCTTAGGACAGGGTTACTACGAGCAGTACTTC

CDR3 length: 14
J gene: TRBJ2-7
V gene: TRBV5-1
clone size: few
D gene: TRBD1
CDR3 protein: CASSTGQGLGEQYF
CDR3 DNA: TGCGCCAGCAGCACCGGACAGGGGTTGGGCGAGCAGTACTTC

CDR3 length: 16
J gene: TRBJ1-2
V gene: TRBV10-3
clone size: few
D gene: .
CDR3 protein: CAISAPLSGISYGYTF
CDR3 DNA: TGTGCCATCAGTGCCCCTCTGTCAGGGATCAGCTATGGCTACACCTTC

CDR3 length: 14
J gene: TRBJ1-2
V gene: TRBV13
clone size: .
D gene: .
CDR3 protein: CASSLTVQGSGYTF
CDR3 DNA: TGTGCCAGCAGCTTAACTGTACAGGGAAGTGGCTACACCTTC

CDR3 length: 15
J gene: TRBJ2-2
V gene: TRBV12-3/TRBV12-4
clone size: many
D gene: TRBD2
CDR3 protein: CASSSSGPNTGELFF
CDR3 DNA: TGTGCCAGCAGTTCTAGCGGTCCGAACACCGGGGAGCTGTTTTTT

CDR3 length: 18
J gene: TRBJ1-6
V gene: TRBV10-3
clone size: few
D gene: TRBD1
CDR3 protein: CATYILTGTGRLGSPLHF
CDR3 DNA: TGTGCCACCTACATATTAACCGGGACAGGGCGCCTCGGGTCACCCCTCCACTTT

CDR3 length: 16
J gene: TRBJ2-1
V gene: TRBV7-9
clone size: .
D gene: TRBD2
CDR3 protein: CASSPPPGEGYNEQFF
CDR3 DNA: TGTGCCAGCAGCCCCCCTCCCGGGGAGGGTTACAATGAGCAGTTCTTC

CDR3 length: 16
J gene: TRBJ2-1
V gene: TRBV5-1
clone size: many
D gene: TRBD1
CDR3 protein: CASSLSRQGVYNEQFF
CDR3 DNA: TGCGCCAGCAGCTTGAGTAGACAGGGGGTCTACAATGAGCAGTTCTTC

CDR3 length: 12
J gene: TRBJ2-3
V gene: TRBV27
clone size: .
D gene: .
CDR3 protein: CASKDPSDTQYF
CDR3 DNA: TGTGCCAGTAAGGACCCCTCGGATACGCAGTATTTT

CDR3 length: 16
J gene: TRBJ2-6
V gene: TRBV12-3/TRBV12-4
clone size: .
D gene: .
CDR3 protein: CASSSGGALWANVLTF
CDR3 DNA: TGTGCCAGCAGTTCAGGTGGGGCCCTCTGGGCCAACGTCCTGACTTTC

CDR3 length: 17
J gene: TRBJ2-7
V gene: TRBV19
clone size: .
D gene: .
CDR3 protein: CASSRHQSDADFYEQYF
CDR3 DNA: TGTGCCAGTAGCCGCCACCAGTCGGACGCGGACTTTTACGAGCAGTACTTC

CDR3 length: 14
J gene: TRBJ2-5
V gene: TRBV7-2
clone size: few
D gene: .
CDR3 protein: CASSFRPGQETQYF
CDR3 DNA: TGTGCCAGCAGCTTCAGGCCGGGACAAGAGACCCAGTACTTC

CDR3 length: 14
J gene: TRBJ1-1
V gene: TRBV19
clone size: many
D gene: TRBD1
CDR3 protein: CASSSTGVPTEAFF
CDR3 DNA: TGTGCCAGTAGTTCCACAGGGGTGCCCACTGAAGCTTTCTTT

CDR3 length: 15
J gene: TRBJ1-5
V gene: TRBV5-1
clone size: .
D gene: .
CDR3 protein: CASSLGVSEGSTQHF
CDR3 DNA: TGCGCCAGCAGCTTGGGGGTCAGCGAAGGCAGCACCCAGCATTTT

CDR3 length: 14
J gene: TRBJ1-2
V gene: TRBV19
clone size: few
D gene: TRBD1
CDR3 protein: CASNHITGGDGYTF
CDR3 DNA: TGTGCCAGTAACCACATCACAGGGGGCGATGGCTACACCTTC

CDR3 length: 14
J gene: TRBJ1-4
V gene: TRBV25-1
clone size: .
D gene: TRBD1
CDR3 protein: CASSIGQGQEKLFF
CDR3 DNA: TGTGCCAGCAGTATCGGACAGGGTCAGGAAAAACTGTTTTTT

CDR3 length: 14
J gene: TRBJ2-7
V gene: TRBV20-1
clone size: .
D gene: TRBD1
CDR3 protein: CSAESPTGENEQYF
CDR3 DNA: TGCAGTGCTGAGAGTCCGACAGGGGAAAACGAGCAGTACTTC

CDR3 length: 16
J gene: TRBJ2-7
V gene: TRBV6-2/TRBV6-3
clone size: few
D gene: TRBD1
CDR3 protein: CASSYLGQAETYEQYF
CDR3 DNA: TGTGCCAGCAGTTACTTGGGACAGGCGGAAACCTACGAGCAGTACTTC

CDR3 length: 20
J gene: TRBJ2-5
V gene: TRBV3-1
clone size: .
D gene: TRBD1
CDR3 protein: CASSQAPPQGVAASQETQYF
CDR3 DNA: TGTGCCAGCAGCCAAGCCCCCCCGCAGGGGGTCGCTGCCTCCCAAGAGACCCAGTACTTC

CDR3 length: 17
J gene: TRBJ2-1
V gene: TRBV7-2
clone size: few
D gene: TRBD2
CDR3 protein: CASSLVLLAGGNNEQFF
CDR3 DNA: TGTGCCAGCAGCTTAGTCCTCCTAGCGGGGGGGAACAATGAGCAGTTCTTC

CDR3 length: 14
J gene: TRBJ1-1
V gene: TRBV10-3
clone size: few
D gene: TRBD1
CDR3 protein: CAISGQGENTEAFF
CDR3 DNA: TGTGCCATCAGCGGACAGGGAGAGAACACTGAAGCTTTCTTT

CDR3 length: 15
J gene: TRBJ2-2
V gene: TRBV12-3/TRBV12-4
clone size: many
D gene: .
CDR3 protein: CASSPRDTNTGELFF
CDR3 DNA: TGTGCCAGCAGCCCCCGGGACACGAACACCGGGGAGCTGTTTTTT

CDR3 length: 14
J gene: TRBJ2-3
V gene: TRBV27
clone size: many
D gene: .
CDR3 protein: CASSLGGFTDTQYF
CDR3 DNA: TGTGCCAGCAGTTTAGGAGGGTTTACAGATACGCAGTATTTT

CDR3 length: 14
J gene: TRBJ1-2
V gene: TRBV5-1
clone size: many
D gene: TRBD1
CDR3 protein: CASTSQGAGNGYTF
CDR3 DNA: TGCGCCAGCACCTCACAGGGGGCCGGAAATGGCTACACCTTC

CDR3 length: 15
J gene: TRBJ2-6
V gene: TRBV2
clone size: many
D gene: .
CDR3 protein: CASSELTAGANVLTF
CDR3 DNA: TGTGCCAGCAGTGAATTGACAGCTGGGGCCAACGTCCTGACTTTC

CDR3 length: 17
J gene: TRBJ2-1
V gene: TRBV27
clone size: few
D gene: TRBD2
CDR3 protein: CASSLYPLAGTYNEQFF
CDR3 DNA: TGTGCCAGCAGTTTATACCCCTTAGCGGGGACATACAATGAGCAGTTCTTC

CDR3 length: 16
J gene: TRBJ2-3
V gene: TRBV4-3
clone size: .
D gene: .
CDR3 protein: CASSQDQGGGTDTQYF
CDR3 DNA: TGCGCCAGCAGCCAAGATCAGGGGGGCGGCACAGATACGCAGTATTTT